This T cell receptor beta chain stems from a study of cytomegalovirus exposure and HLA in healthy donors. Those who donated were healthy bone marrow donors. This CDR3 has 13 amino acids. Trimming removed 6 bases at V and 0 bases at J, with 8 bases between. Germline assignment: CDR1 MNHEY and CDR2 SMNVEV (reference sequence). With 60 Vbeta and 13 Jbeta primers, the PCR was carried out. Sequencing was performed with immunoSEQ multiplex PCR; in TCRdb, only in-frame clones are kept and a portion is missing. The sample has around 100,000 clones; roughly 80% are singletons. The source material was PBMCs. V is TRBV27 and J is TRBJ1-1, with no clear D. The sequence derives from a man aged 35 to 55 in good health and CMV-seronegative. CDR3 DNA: TGTGCCAGCAGGAAGCGCATGAACACTGAAGCTTTCTTT. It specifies CASRKRMNTEAFF.